The following is a TCR beta chain sequence with its context. Its antigen is unknown. The data are from a study of neurological immune-mediated disorders. Whole-study results and caveats: Levels of TCR clonal expansion peaked in HTLV-1-associated myelopathy and reached their lowest in multiple sclerosis, under those of healthy controls.

The study built sorted libraries from 800,000 to 1,000,000 CD4+ or CD8+ T cells. Synthesis of cDNA was accomplished via 5'RACE employing 10-nucleotide random UMIs. TCRdb re-called the 5' RACE reads through MiXCR, storing one row per CDR3 protein. Among some 4,400 distinct CDR3 sequences listed, under 25% were seen once. The TCR comes from a woman in her fifties or sixties with HTLV-1-associated myelopathy (HAM/TSP). The specimen sequenced was CD8+ T cells from blood.

CDR3 loop: CSARDLTGRDTQYF. The CDR3 DNA follows: TGCAGTGCTAGAGATCTCACGGGGAGGGATACGCAGTATTTT. The chain carries TRBV20-1 and TRBJ2-3, with D perhaps matching TRBD2 (6 bases). CDR1 is DFQATT, CDR2 SNEGSKA, per germline (reference sequence). The ends were cut back, 0 bases at V and 6 bases at J, with 13 bases in the middle. The CDR3 sequence is 14 residues long.